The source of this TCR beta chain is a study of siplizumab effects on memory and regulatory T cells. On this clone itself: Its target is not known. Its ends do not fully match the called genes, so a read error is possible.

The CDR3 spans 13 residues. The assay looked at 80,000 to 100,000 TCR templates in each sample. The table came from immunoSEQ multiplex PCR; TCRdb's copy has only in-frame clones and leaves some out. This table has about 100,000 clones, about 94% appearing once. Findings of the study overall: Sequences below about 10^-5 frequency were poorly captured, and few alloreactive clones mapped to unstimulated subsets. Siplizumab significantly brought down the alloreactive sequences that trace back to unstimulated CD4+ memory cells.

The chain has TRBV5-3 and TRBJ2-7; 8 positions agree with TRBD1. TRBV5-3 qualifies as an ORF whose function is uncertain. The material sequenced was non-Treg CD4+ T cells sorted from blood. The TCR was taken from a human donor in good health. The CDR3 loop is CARSFGQGWYKFF. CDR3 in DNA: TGTGCCAGAAGCTTTGGACAGGGATGGTACAAATTCTTC.